The entry that follows covers one T cell receptor (beta chain) sequence. Its antigen is unknown. The data were produced by immunoSEQ multiplex PCR, yet TCRdb's version contains in-frame clones alone and is incomplete. Of 70,000 to 85,000 clones listed, about 85% are singletons. The CDR3 is made up of 14 amino acids. V trimming: 3 bases; J trimming: 5 bases; junction bases outside the gene matches: 3. CDR1 MDHEN and CDR2 SYDVKM come from the germline V gene. The sample is drawn from a study of OX40 agonist ivuxolimab in advanced cancers. Across the whole study: Ivuxolimab, an agonist antibody against OX40 (CD134), was given to patients. All patients had ivuxolimab intravenously every 2 weeks at 0.01 to 10 mg/kg. Patients were about 83% male with ages about 20 to 79, mean approximately 62.

Findings and caveats of the study: CD8+ T cells showed, on average, more clonal expansion than CD4+ cells.

The source of this sequence is an adult with an advanced solid tumor such as melanoma, head and neck, liver or kidney cancer. The chain carries TRBV28 and TRBJ2-3; 9 bases are a match to TRBD1. Sequencing was performed on CD4+ or CD8+ T cells sorted from blood, taken in a trial of the OX40 agonist ivuxolimab. CDR3 nucleotides: TGTGCCAGCAGTTTGCCGGACAGGGGAGATACGCAGTATTTT. It yields the protein CASSLPDRGDTQYF. Supplemented by reference TRBV28 and TRBJ2-3, the full variable domain reads DVKVTQSSRYLVKRTGEKVFLECVQDMDHENMFWYRQDPGLGLRLIYFSYDVKMKEKGDIPEGYSVSREKKERFSLILESASTNQTSMYLCASSLPDRGDTQYFGPGTRLTVL.